This T cell receptor beta chain was retrieved from a study of blood T cell repertoires in COVID-19. Across the whole study: The United States, Italy and Spain were the sources of the acute and convalescent COVID-19 samples. From T cells, B-cell-depleted T cells, or PBMCs came the material, which was cDNA or gDNA.

Original processing notes: Scientists estimated how many nucleated cells there were by amplifying reference gene primers. Clones were sequenced by immunoSEQ multiplex PCR, and TCRdb holds only the in-frame ones, with some missing. The DNA gave D and trimming, while V, J and clone size come from that table. The sample carries around 70,000 clones, 70% to 90% recorded once. Sequencing input: peripheral blood. The receptor comes from a man in his 70s with acute or convalescent COVID-19.

The CDR3, as DNA: TGTGCCATCAAGTCTGCGGACACTGAAGCTTTCTTT. It codes for CAIKSADTEAFF. This chain joins TRBV10-3 and TRBJ1-1; D unclear. Germline V CDR1 and CDR2: ENHRY, SYGVKD. The CDR3 is 12 residues long. V gave up 7 bases and J gave up 3 bases, with 9 bases separating them.